Presented here are 26 T cell receptor beta chains from one specimen sequenced in a study of response to subunit inactivated influenza vaccine. TCRdb redid the calling of the RT-PCR reads with MiXCR, one entry per CDR3 protein. The data contain roughly 460,000 distinct CDR3 sequences, roughly 9.8% of them seen just once; the ten biggest clones take up more than 10%. The sequencing used PBMCs from blood, collected about 40 days after vaccination. All receptors derive from a man aged 45-65 years who received an inactivated influenza vaccine.

The chain employs TRBV7-9 and TRBJ2-2; 11 bases are shared with TRBD2. Germline V gives CDR1 SEHNR, CDR2 FQNEAQ (reference sequence). Unmatched junction bases numbered 8, after V lost 4 bases and J lost 4 bases. The CDR3 is 17 residues long. The CDR3 reads CASSSNPGLAVTGELFF. The CDR3 DNA is TGTGCCAGCAGCTCGAATCCGGGACTAGCGGTCACCGGGGAGCTGTTTTTT.

CDR3 coding DNA: TGTGCCAGTAGTATAGTTTCGACAGCCGGGGAGCTGTTTTTT. It specifies CASSIVSTAGELFF. The gene calls are TRBV19 and TRBJ2-2; a weak D match, TRBD1 (5 bases). The CDR3 contains 14 residues. Trimming pared 1 base from V and 6 bases from J, leaving 9 bases between. CDR1 LNHDA and CDR2 SQIVND come from the germline V gene (reference sequence). The full variable domain, its missing parts supplied by reference TRBV19 and TRBJ2-2, is DGGITQSPKYLFRKEGQNVTLSCEQNLNHDAMYWYRQDPGQGLRLIYYSQIVNDFQKGDIAEGYSVSREKKESFPLTVTSAQKNPTAFYLCASSIVSTAGELFFGEGSRLTVL.

The gene calls are TRBV27 and TRBJ2-3; D is perhaps TRBD1 (5 bases). V lost 3 bases and J lost 2, with 15 bases in between. The CDR3 consists of 16 residues. CDR1 and CDR2 (germline): MNHEY, SMNVEV (reference sequence). DNA of the CDR3: TGTGCCAGCAGTTTTGTTAGGACATCCTCCACAGATACGCAGTATTTT. Residues: CASSFVRTSSTDTQYF.

The J gene is TRBJ2-1, the V gene TRBV5-1; 10 bases are shared with TRBD1. CDR1 and CDR2 from the germline V gene are SGHRS and YFSETQ. This CDR3 is 14 amino acids long. V was clipped by 7 bases and J by 5 bases; unmatched bases: 6. The CDR3 is CASWEGTGDNEQFF. CDR3 bases: TGCGCCAGCTGGGAGGGGACAGGGGACAATGAGCAGTTCTTC.

The rearrangement uses TRBV9 and TRBJ2-3, with D maybe TRBD2 (6 bases). The CDR3 has 15 amino acids. V lost 0 bases and J lost 2, with 10 bases in between. CDR1 is SGDLS, CDR2 YYNGEE, per germline. The CDR3 protein is CASSVGLVFTDTQYF. The CDR3 nucleotides are TGTGCCAGCAGCGTAGGACTAGTCTTCACAGATACGCAGTATTTT.

The chain is built from TRBV27 and TRBJ2-2; 12 nucleotides agree with TRBD2. The CDR3 sequence is 18 residues long. Germline V lookup: CDR1 MNHEY, CDR2 SMNVEV (reference sequence). Trimming took 1 base from V and 1 from J; bases not matched to a gene: 4. The CDR3: CASSLLTSGGRNTGELFF. CDR3 bases: TGTGCCAGCAGTTTATTGACTAGCGGGGGCCGGAACACCGGGGAGCTGTTTTTT.

The chain carries TRBV4-2 and TRBJ2-5; 8 bases agree with TRBD2. The CDR3 consists of 15 residues. After removal of 0 bases from V and 5 bases from J, the junction contained 5 bases not matched to a gene. Germline V gene lookup returns CDR1 LGHNA and CDR2 YNFKEQ. CDR3: CASSQEAGVVETQYF. CDR3 DNA sequence: TGTGCCAGCAGCCAAGAAGCGGGAGTGGTGGAGACCCAGTACTTC.

The rearrangement links TRBV5-1 to TRBJ2-5, with TRBD1 as a possible D gene (6 bases). Trimming shortened V by 0 bases and J by 5 bases, and 11 bases separated the two germline ends. The CDR3 is made up of 14 amino acids. Germline CDR1 is SGHRS and CDR2 is YFSETQ. CDR3 nucleotide sequence: TGCGCCAGCAGCTTGGAGGGGGTTTTGGAGACCCAGTACTTC. Amino acid sequence: CASSLEGVLETQYF. The whole variable domain, remainder taken from reference TRBV5-1 and TRBJ2-5, is KAGVTQTPRYLIKTRGQQVTLSCSPISGHRSVSWYQQTPGQGLQFLFEYFSETQRNKGNFPGRFSGRQFSNSRSEMNVSTLELGDSALYLCASSLEGVLETQYFGPGTRLLVL.

This clonotype has ten or more counts. V gene TRBV20-1 combines with J gene TRBJ2-7; TRBD2 aligns across 13 bases. V lost 6 bases, J lost 7 bases, and 9 bases stayed unmatched. CDR1 is DFQATT and CDR2 is SNEGSKA in the germline V gene (reference sequence). CDR3 length: 14 amino acids. The CDR3 sequence is CSATRTSGSVEQYF. The CDR3, as DNA: TGCAGTGCCACCAGGACTAGCGGGAGTGTAGAGCAGTACTTC.

The rearrangement uses TRBV12-3 or TRBV12-4 and TRBJ1-1; D gene ambiguous. The CDR3 is made up of 13 amino acids. The ends were cut back, 10 bases at V and 0 bases at J, with 12 bases in the middle. The DNA for the CDR3 is TGTGCCATTAGTGCTCAAATGAACACTGAAGCTTTCTTT. Its translation is CAISAQMNTEAFF.

The DNA for the CDR3 is TGTGCCAGCAGCCAAGGCGGGAGAGGGTGGGCGTCCTACGAGCAGTACTTC. It yields the protein CASSQGGRGWASYEQYF. V and J are TRBV7-2 and TRBJ2-7; 7 bases agree with TRBD2. Germline loops: CDR1 SGHTA, CDR2 FQGNSA. The CDR3 is 17 residues long. V was pared by 5 bases and J by 1 base, with 14 bases of the junction left unmatched.

This clonotype was observed many times. V usage is TRBV4-3 and J usage is TRBJ2-3, with D tentatively TRBD1 (6 bases). The CDR3 extends over 16 amino acids. The germline V gene encodes CDR1 LGHNA and CDR2 YSLEER. Between the trimmed V and J ends, which lost 1 base and 3 bases, there was a span of 14 bases. The CDR3 reads CASSQGNRVGTDTQYF. The CDR3 nucleotides are TGCGCCAGCAGCCAAGGGAACAGGGTAGGAACAGATACGCAGTATTTT.

This clonotype was picked up many times. The chain couples TRBV12-3 or TRBV12-4 to TRBJ2-7, with 7 positions matching TRBD2. This CDR3 is 12 amino acids long. With V trimmed by 6 bases and J by 3 bases, 2 bases remained unmatched. CDR3 loop: CASSWTSYEQYF. CDR3 sequence (DNA): TGTGCCAGCAGCTGGACTAGCTACGAGCAGTACTTC.

V is TRBV6-2 or TRBV6-3 and J is TRBJ1-5; 8 bases line up with TRBD1. This CDR3 comprises 15 residues. V was pared by 2 bases and J by 7 bases, with 7 bases of the junction left unmatched. Germline CDR1 reads MNHEY; CDR2 reads SVGEGT. CDR3 in amino acids: CASSYGTGRRQPQHF. CDR3 DNA: TGTGCCAGCAGTTACGGGACAGGAAGGCGGCAGCCCCAGCATTTT.

The J gene is TRBJ2-5, the V gene TRBV7-7; D not resolved. Germline CDR1 is SSHAT and CDR2 is FNYEAQ (reference sequence). V was trimmed by 4 bases and J by 4 bases, leaving 10 bases between them. CDR3 length equals 13 residues. The CDR3 is CASSSELGETQYF. The DNA for the CDR3 is TGTGCCAGCAGCTCGGAGCTGGGAGAGACCCAGTACTTC.

The chain couples TRBV20-1 to TRBJ1-1; D gene uncertain. Germline CDR1 is DFQATT and CDR2 is SNEGSKA (reference sequence). The V gene lost 4 bases and the J gene lost 8 bases, with 11 bases spanning the gap. CDR3 length: 11 amino acids. The CDR3 here is CSATDLAEAFF. CDR3 DNA: TGCAGTGCTACGGATTTAGCAGAAGCTTTCTTT.

This clonotype was recorded a few times. The chain is built from TRBV7-6 and TRBJ2-1; 11 bases are shared with TRBD2. Germline CDR1 is SGHVS and CDR2 is FNYEAQ. The CDR3 length is 16 residues. Germline trimming cut 5 bases from V and 9 bases from J; bases unmatched to any gene: 12. As DNA, the CDR3 is TGTGCCAGCAGCAACCCCCTAGCGGGGGGTCGTACTGAGCAGTTCTTC. Its protein is CASSNPLAGGRTEQFF.

The V gene is TRBV4-1, the J gene TRBJ2-2; tentatively, D is TRBD2 (5 bases). V shed 4 bases and J shed 6 bases, with 24 bases lying between them. CDR1 is MGHRA, CDR2 YSYEKL, per germline. CDR3 size: 18 residues. The CDR3: CASSPILWAAKEAGELFF. The DNA for the CDR3 is TGCGCCAGCAGCCCAATCTTATGGGCAGCCAAGGAGGCCGGGGAGCTGTTTTTT.

This clonotype was picked up many times. The CDR3 DNA reads TGTGCCAGTTCGGGAAGTTCTAGCACAGATACGCAGTATTTT. Translating gives CASSGSSSTDTQYF. The chain has TRBV7-3 and TRBJ2-3, with D maybe TRBD2 (5 bases). V lost 9 bases and J lost 0, with 13 bases in between. Germline V gene data show CDR1 as SGHTA and CDR2 as FQGTGA. The CDR3 has 14 amino acids.

This clonotype has a handful of counts. This chain joins TRBV11-3 and TRBJ2-6, with D tentatively TRBD1 (6 bases). CDR1 and CDR2 from the germline V gene are SGHNT and YENEEA. Between the trimmed V and J ends, which lost 1 base and 0 bases, there was a span of 7 bases. This CDR3 contains 16 residues. Here the CDR3 reads CASSLGGPSGANVLTF. CDR3 sequence (DNA): TGTGCCAGCAGCTTAGGGGGGCCCTCTGGGGCCAACGTCCTGACTTTC.

Only a few counts were recorded for this clonotype. The V and J genes are TRBV4-2 and TRBJ1-4; D not certain. The CDR3 sequence is 15 residues long. V lost 2 bases, J lost 3 bases, and 10 bases lay in between. CDR1 is LGHNA and CDR2 is YNFKEQ in the germline V gene. The chain's CDR3 is CASSQRESPNEKLFF. CDR3 coding DNA: TGTGCCAGCAGCCAACGAGAGTCCCCTAATGAAAAACTGTTTTTT.

This clonotype appeared a few times. This chain connects TRBV12-3 or TRBV12-4 to TRBJ2-5, with unresolved D. The CDR3 extends over 13 amino acids. The germline V and J ends were trimmed by 7 bases and 5 bases, with 14 bases remaining between them. The CDR3 nucleotides read TGTGCCAGCACAGGAAGGGTTTGGGAGACCCAGTACTTC. Translation gives CASTGRVWETQYF.

The sample holds a few counts of this clonotype. V usage is TRBV20-1 and J usage is TRBJ2-5, with D uncertain. Germline V gives CDR1 DFQATT, CDR2 SNEGSKA (reference sequence). The CDR3 totals 12 residues. The V end lost 6 bases, the J end lost 5 bases, and 13 bases lay between the germline ends. Here the CDR3 reads CSAHGGVETQYF. CDR3 nucleotides: TGCAGTGCCCACGGTGGGGTCGAGACCCAGTACTTC.

V and J are TRBV7-3 and TRBJ2-5; 8 bases match TRBD2. The CDR3 covers 15 residues. V was pared by 0 bases and J by 1 base, with 1 base of the junction left unmatched. The V gene's germline CDR1 is SGHTA and CDR2 FQGTGA. In DNA, the CDR3 is TGTGCCAGCAGCTTAACTAGCGGGGCCCAAGAGACCCAGTACTTC. This translates into CASSLTSGAQETQYF.

V and J are TRBV7-9 and TRBJ1-2, with 10 bases fitting TRBD1. V lost 0 bases, J lost 3 bases, and 7 bases stayed unmatched. The CDR3 has 17 residues. Germline lookup yields CDR1 SEHNR and CDR2 FQNEAQ (reference sequence). The CDR3 spells CASSLAFLGTGDYGYTF. The CDR3 DNA sequence: TGTGCCAGCAGCTTAGCCTTCCTCGGGACAGGGGACTATGGCTACACCTTC.

This clonotype was recorded many times. The chain is built from TRBV9 and TRBJ2-1; D not certain. Trimming took off 0 bases at V and 0 bases at J, with 7 bases between the two ends. The CDR3 runs 15 residues. The germline V gene encodes CDR1 SGDLS and CDR2 YYNGEE. CDR3: CASSVGRSSYNEQFF. The CDR3 nucleotides are TGTGCCAGCAGCGTAGGGCGGAGCTCCTACAATGAGCAGTTCTTC.